The entry below gives a single TCR beta chain sequence along with its context. The target antigen is unknown. Germline V gives CDR1 MGHRA, CDR2 YSYEKL. V lost 3 bases to trimming and J lost 7 bases, with 18 bases between them. This CDR3 spans 15 amino acids. The sample comes from a study of T cell responses to AZD1222 COVID-19 vaccine. Overall study context: Investigators merged groups given second doses at roughly 4 or roughly 12 weeks.

Measured with immunoSEQ multiplex PCR; TCRdb has only the in-frame clones, and not every one. The sample lists 95,000 to 150,000 clones, roughly nine tenths occurring once. Study results and caveats: Among spike-specific TCRs, nearly half reportedly target unmutated variant regions.

The sample here was peripheral blood, taken on day 0 of AZD1222 vaccination. The rearrangement uses TRBV4-1 and TRBJ2-5, with TRBD2 as a possible D gene (6 bases). This sequence originates from an adult in good health. The CDR3 DNA reads as TGCGCCAGCAGCCAGGCCGGGACCCCGCGGGGGACCCAGTACTTC. This codes for CASSQAGTPRGTQYF.